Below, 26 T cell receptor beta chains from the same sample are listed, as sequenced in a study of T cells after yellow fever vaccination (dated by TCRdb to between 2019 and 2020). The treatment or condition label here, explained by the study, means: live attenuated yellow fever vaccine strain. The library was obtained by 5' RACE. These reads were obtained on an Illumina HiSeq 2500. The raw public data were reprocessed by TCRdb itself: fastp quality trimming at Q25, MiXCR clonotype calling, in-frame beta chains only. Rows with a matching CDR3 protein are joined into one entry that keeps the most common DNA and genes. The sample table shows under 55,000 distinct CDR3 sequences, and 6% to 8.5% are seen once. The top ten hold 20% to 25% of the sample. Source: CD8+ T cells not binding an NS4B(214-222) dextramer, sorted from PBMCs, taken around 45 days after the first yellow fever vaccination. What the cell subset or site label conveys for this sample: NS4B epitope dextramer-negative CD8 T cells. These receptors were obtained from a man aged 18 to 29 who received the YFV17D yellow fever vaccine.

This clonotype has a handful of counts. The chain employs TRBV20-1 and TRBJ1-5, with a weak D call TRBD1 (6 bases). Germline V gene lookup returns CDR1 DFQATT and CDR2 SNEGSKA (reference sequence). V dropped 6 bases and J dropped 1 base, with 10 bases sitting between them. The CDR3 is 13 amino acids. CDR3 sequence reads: CSAPGESNQPQHF. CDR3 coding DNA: TGCAGTGCCCCAGGGGAGAGCAATCAGCCCCAGCATTTT.

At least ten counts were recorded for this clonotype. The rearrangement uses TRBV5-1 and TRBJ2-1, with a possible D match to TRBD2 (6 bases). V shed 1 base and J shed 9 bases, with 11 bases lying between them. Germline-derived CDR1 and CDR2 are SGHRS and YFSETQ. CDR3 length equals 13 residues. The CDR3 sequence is CASSLTGAVEQFF. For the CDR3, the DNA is TGCGCCAGCAGCTTGACGGGAGCGGTTGAGCAGTTCTTC.

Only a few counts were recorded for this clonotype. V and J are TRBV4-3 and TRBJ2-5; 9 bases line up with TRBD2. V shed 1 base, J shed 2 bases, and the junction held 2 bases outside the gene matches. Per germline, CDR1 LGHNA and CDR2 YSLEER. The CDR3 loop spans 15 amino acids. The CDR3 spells CASSQVAGEQETQYF. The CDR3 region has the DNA TGCGCCAGCAGCCAAGTAGCGGGGGAACAAGAGACCCAGTACTTC.

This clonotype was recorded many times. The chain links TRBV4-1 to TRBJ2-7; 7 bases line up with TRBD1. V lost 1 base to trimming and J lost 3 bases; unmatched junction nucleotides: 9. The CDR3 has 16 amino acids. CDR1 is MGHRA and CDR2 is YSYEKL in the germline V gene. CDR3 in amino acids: CASSQGPDRTFYEQYV. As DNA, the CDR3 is TGCGCCAGCAGCCAAGGGCCGGACAGGACCTTCTACGAGCAGTACGTC.

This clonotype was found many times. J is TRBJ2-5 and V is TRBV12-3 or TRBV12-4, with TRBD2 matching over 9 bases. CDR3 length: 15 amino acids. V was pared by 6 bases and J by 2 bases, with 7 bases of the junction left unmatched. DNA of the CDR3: TGTGCCAGCAGCCCCTTAGCGGGGGTTCAAGAGACCCAGTACTTC. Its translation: CASSPLAGVQETQYF.

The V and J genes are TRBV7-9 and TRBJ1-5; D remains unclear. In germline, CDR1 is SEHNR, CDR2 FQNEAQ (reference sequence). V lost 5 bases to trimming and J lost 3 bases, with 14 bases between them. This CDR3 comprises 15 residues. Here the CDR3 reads CASSQGSLNNQPQHF. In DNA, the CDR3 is TGTGCCAGCAGCCAAGGGTCCCTTAACAATCAGCCCCAGCATTTT.

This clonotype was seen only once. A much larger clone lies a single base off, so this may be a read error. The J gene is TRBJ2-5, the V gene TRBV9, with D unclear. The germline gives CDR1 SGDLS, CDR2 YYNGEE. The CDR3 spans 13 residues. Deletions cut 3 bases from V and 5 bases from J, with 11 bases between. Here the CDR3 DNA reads TGTGCCAGCAGCGACGGCGGTCACGAGACCCAGTACTTC. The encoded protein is CASSDGGHETQYF.

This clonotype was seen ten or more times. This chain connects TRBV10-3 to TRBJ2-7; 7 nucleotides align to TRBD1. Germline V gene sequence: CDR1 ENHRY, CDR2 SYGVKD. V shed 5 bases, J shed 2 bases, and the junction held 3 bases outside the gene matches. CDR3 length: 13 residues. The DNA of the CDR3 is TGTGCCATCAGTCCGGGACAGACCTACGAGCAGTACGTC. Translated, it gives CAISPGQTYEQYV.

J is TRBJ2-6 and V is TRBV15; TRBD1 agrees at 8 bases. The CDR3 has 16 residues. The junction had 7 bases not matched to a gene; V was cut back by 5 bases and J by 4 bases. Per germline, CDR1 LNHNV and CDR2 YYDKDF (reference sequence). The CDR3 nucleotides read TGTGCCACCAGCGTCAGCAGGGGGCTAGGGGCCAACGTCCTGACTTTC. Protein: CATSVSRGLGANVLTF.

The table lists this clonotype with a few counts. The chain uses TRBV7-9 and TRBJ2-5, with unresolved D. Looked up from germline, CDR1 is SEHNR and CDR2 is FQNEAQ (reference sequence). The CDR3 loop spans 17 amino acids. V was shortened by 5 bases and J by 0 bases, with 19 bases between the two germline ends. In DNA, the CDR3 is TGTGCCAGCAGCCTCCAACCGAACACGGCGGACCAAGAGACCCAGTACTTC. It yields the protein CASSLQPNTADQETQYF.

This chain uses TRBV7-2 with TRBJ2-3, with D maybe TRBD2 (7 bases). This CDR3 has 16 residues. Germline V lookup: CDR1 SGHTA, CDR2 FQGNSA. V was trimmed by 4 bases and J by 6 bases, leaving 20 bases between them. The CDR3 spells CASSSGWGGSFDTQYF. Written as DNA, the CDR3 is TGTGCCAGCAGCTCGGGATGGGGGGGCAGTTTTGATACGCAGTATTTT.

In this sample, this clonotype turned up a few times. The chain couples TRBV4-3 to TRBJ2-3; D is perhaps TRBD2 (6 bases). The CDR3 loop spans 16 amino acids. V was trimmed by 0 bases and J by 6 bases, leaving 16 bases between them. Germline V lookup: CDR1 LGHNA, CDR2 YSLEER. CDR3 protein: CASSQDGGMFLDTQYF. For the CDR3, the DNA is TGCGCCAGCAGCCAAGATGGGGGGATGTTTTTGGATACGCAGTATTTT.

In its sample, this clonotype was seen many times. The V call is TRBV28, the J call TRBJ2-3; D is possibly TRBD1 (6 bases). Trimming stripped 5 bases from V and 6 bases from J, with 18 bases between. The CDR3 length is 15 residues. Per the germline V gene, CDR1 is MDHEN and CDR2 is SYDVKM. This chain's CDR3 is CASSDLQGMSDTQYF. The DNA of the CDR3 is TGTGCCAGCAGTGATCTACAGGGTATGTCGGATACGCAGTATTTT.

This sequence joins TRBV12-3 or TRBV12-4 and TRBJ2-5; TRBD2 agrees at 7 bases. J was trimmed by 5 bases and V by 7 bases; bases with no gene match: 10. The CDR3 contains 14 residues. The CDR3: CASTHRAGRETQYF. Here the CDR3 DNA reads TGTGCCAGCACCCATCGAGCCGGGAGGGAGACCCAGTACTTC.

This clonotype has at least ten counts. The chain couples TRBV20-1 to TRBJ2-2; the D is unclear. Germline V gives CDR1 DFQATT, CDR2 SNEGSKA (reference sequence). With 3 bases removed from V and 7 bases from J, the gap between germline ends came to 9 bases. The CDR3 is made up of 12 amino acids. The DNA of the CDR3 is TGCAGTGCTAGTCAACCGCTCGGGGAGCTGTTTTTT. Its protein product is CSASQPLGELFF.

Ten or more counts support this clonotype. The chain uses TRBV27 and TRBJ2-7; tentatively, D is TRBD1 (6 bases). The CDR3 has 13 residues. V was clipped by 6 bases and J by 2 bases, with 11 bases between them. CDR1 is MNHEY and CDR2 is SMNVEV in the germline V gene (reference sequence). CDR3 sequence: CASSLQGPYEQYF. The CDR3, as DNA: TGTGCCAGCAGCCTACAGGGCCCCTACGAGCAGTACTTC.

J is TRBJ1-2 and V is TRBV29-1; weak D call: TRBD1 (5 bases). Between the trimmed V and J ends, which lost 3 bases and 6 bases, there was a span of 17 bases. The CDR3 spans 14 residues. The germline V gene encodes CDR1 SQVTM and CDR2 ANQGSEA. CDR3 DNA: TGCAGCGTTGAGTATCCAGGGAAGTACGATGGCTACACCTTC. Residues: CSVEYPGKYDGYTF.

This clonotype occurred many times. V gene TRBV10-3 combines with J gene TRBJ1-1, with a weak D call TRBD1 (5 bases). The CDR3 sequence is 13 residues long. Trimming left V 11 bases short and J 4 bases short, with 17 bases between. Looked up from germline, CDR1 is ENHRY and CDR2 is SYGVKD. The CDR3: CAASGTSGTEAFF. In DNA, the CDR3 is TGTGCCGCGTCCGGGACTTCGGGCACTGAAGCTTTCTTT.

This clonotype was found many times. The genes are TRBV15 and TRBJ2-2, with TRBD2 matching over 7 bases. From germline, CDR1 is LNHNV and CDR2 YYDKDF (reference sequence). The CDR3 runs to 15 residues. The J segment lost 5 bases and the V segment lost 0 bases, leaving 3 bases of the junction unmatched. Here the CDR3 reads CATSRDRGGTGELFF. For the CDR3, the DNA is TGTGCCACCAGCAGAGATCGCGGGGGTACCGGGGAGCTGTTTTTT.

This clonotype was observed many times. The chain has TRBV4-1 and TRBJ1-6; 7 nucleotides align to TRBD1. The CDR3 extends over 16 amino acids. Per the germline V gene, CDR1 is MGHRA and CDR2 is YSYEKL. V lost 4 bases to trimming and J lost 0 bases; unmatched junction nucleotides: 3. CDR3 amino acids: CASSRDSSSYNSPLHF. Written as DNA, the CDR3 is TGCGCCAGCAGCCGGGACAGCAGCTCCTATAATTCACCCCTCCACTTT.

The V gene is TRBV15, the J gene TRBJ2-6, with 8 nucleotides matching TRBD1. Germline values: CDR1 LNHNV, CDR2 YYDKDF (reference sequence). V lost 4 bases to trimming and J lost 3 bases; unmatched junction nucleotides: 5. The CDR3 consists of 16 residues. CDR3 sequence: CATSNTGGYGANVLTF. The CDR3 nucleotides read TGTGCCACCAGCAATACAGGGGGGTATGGGGCCAACGTCCTGACTTTC.

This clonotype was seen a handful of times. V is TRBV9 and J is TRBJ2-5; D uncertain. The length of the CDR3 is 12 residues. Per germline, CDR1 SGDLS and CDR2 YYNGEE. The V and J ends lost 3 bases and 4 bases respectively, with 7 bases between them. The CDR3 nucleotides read TGTGCCAGCAGCGACACCAGAGAGACCCAGTACTTC. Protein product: CASSDTRETQYF.

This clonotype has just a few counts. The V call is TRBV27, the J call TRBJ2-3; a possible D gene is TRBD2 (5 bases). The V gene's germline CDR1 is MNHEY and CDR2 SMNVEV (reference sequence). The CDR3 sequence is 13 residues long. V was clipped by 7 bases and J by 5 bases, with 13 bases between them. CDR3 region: CASNEGVGDTQYF. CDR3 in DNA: TGTGCCAGCAACGAGGGAGTGGGAGATACGCAGTATTTT.

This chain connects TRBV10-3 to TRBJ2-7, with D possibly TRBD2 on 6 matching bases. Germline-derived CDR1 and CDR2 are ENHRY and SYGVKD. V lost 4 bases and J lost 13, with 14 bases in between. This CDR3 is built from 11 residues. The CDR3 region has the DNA TGTGCCATCAGTGCGGAGGGTAAGGACTACGTC. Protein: CAISAEGKDYV.

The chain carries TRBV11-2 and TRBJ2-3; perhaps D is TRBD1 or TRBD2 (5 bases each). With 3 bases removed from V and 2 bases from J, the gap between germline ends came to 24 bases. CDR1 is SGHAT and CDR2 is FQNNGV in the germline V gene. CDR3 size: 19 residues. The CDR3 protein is CASSFPGPLIHLTTDTQYF. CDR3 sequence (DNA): TGTGCCAGCAGCTTCCCGGGACCCCTTATTCACCTGACCACAGATACGCAGTATTTT.

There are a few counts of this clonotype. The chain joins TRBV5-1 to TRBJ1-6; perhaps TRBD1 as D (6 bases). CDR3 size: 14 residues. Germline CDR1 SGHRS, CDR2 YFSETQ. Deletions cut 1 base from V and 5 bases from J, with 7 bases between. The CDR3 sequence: CASSLSGDNSPLHF. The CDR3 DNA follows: TGCGCCAGCAGCTTGTCAGGGGATAATTCACCCCTCCACTTT.